A selection of T cell receptor beta chains follows, all from one sample in a study of shared clonotypes between healthy human individuals. Clones were read by immunoSEQ multiplex PCR, and TCRdb kept only the in-frame ones, dropping some. The table has around 1.9 million clones, roughly 91% seen once. What was sequenced was naive CD8+ T cells from PBMCs. The receptors stem from a man aged 18 to 30 in good health. Some clones in this sample may be carry-over from other donors' samples. CDR3s include the opening cysteine and the closing phenylalanine or tryptophan. Each record gives: CDR3 length, J gene, D gene, V gene, clone size, CDR3 protein, CDR3 DNA. D genes are given only for firm matches. Where a row states a size, it is once, few, many or the class of an expanded clone; other rows omit it.

15 | TRBJ2-1 | - | TRBV18 | - | CASSPGGPVADEQFF | TGTGCCAGCTCACCCGGGGGACCCGTCGCGGATGAGCAGTTCTTC
13 | TRBJ1-1 | TRBD1 | TRBV14 | - | CASTAGGNTEAFF | TGTGCCAGCACGGCAGGGGGGAACACTGAAGCTTTCTTT
17 | TRBJ2-1 | - | TRBV5-1 | - | CASSVRLEQGTYNEQFF | TGCGCCAGCAGCGTCCGCTTAGAACAGGGTACCTACAATGAGCAGTTCTTC
15 | TRBJ2-7 | TRBD2 | TRBV30 | once | CAWSGTSGFYYEQYF | TGTGCCTGGAGTGGGACTAGCGGTTTTTACTACGAGCAGTACTTC
15 | TRBJ1-2 | - | TRBV19 | few | CASSITGPANYGYTF | TGTGCCAGTAGTATCACAGGACCAGCTAACTATGGCTACACCTTC
16 | TRBJ2-2 | TRBD1 | TRBV7-9 | - | CASSTTTGPNPGELFF | TGTGCCAGCAGCACTACGACAGGGCCGAACCCCGGGGAGCTGTTTTTT
15 | TRBJ2-7 | - | TRBV27 | - | CASSPSGGLSMGQYF | TGTGCCAGCAGTCCCTCCGGGGGCCTATCGATGGGGCAGTACTTC
13 | TRBJ1-1 | - | TRBV29-1 | few | CSVEGRLNTEAFF | TGCAGCGTTGAGGGACGGCTGAACACTGAAGCTTTCTTT
15 | TRBJ2-2 | - | TRBV9 | once | CASSAGAGLTGELFF | TGTGCCAGCAGCGCCGGGGCGGGGTTAACCGGGGAGCTGTTTTTT
12 | TRBJ1-1 | - | TRBV4-3 | few | CASSHWNTEAFF | TGCGCCAGCAGCCACTGGAACACTGAAGCTTTCTTT
17 | TRBJ1-1 | - | TRBV6-1 | - | CASSVLKGVGAGTEAFF | TGTGCCAGCAGTGTCCTTAAGGGGGTGGGGGCTGGCACTGAAGCTTTCTTT
14 | TRBJ2-5 | - | TRBV7-2 | - | CASSPLGGLETQYF | TGTGCCAGCAGCCCTCTCGGGGGTCTAGAGACCCAGTACTTC
14 | TRBJ2-1 | TRBD2 | TRBV7-8 | once | CASIPGLAINEQFF | TGTGCCAGCATCCCGGGACTAGCCATCAATGAGCAGTTCTTC
13 | TRBJ2-7 | - | TRBV7-3 | - | CASSLSAGYEQYF | TGTGCCAGCAGCTTAAGCGCAGGCTACGAGCAGTACTTC
12 | TRBJ2-2 | - | TRBV27 | - | CASQLDTGELFF | TGTGCCAGCCAGCTTGACACCGGGGAGCTGTTTTTT
15 | TRBJ2-1 | - | TRBV27 | - | CASGLGGTAYNEQFF | TGTGCCAGCGGCCTAGGAGGGACCGCATACAATGAGCAGTTCTTC
14 | TRBJ1-5 | - | TRBV6-5 | - | CASSLIAFGQPQHF | TGTGCCAGCAGTTTAATTGCTTTTGGTCAGCCCCAGCATTTT
15 | TRBJ2-7 | - | TRBV28 | - | CASSSSSRVNYEQYF | TGTGCCAGCAGTTCGAGTTCCAGGGTTAACTACGAGCAGTACTTC
15 | TRBJ2-5 | TRBD2 | TRBV5-1 | once | CASSQREEGQETQYF | TGCGCCAGCAGTCAGCGGGAGGAGGGCCAAGAGACCCAGTACTTC